This T cell receptor (beta chain) comes out of a study of blood T cell repertoires in COVID-19. CDR1 and CDR2 (germline): SGHNT, YYREEE (reference sequence). The CDR3 has 14 amino acids. The ends lost 0 bases at V and 6 bases at J; junction bases unmatched: 5. The method was immunoSEQ multiplex PCR; TCRdb's version includes in-frame clones alone and lacks a portion of them. The sample has some 380,000 clones; around 90% are singletons. Sequencing was done on a sample of PBMCs or T cells enriched from blood (not recorded which). This sequence joins TRBV5-4 and TRBJ1-2; 7 bases fit TRBD1. The receptor was derived from a middle-aged woman with acute COVID-19. CDR3 residues: CASSLARGFDGYTF. CDR3 sequence (DNA): TGTGCCAGCAGCTTGGCCAGGGGGTTCGATGGCTACACCTTC.